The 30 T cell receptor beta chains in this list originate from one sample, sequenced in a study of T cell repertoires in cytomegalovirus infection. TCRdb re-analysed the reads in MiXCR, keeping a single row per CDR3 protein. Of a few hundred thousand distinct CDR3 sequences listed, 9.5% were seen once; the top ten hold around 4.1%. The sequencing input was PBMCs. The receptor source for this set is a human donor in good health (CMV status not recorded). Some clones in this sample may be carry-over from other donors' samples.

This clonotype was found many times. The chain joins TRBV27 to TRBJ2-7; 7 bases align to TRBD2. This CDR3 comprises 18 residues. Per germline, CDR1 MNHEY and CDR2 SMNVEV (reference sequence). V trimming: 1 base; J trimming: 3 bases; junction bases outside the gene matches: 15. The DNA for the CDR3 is TGTGCCAGCAGTTTATACTGGCCCCAAGCGGGGATGCTCTACGAGCAGTACTTC. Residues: CASSLYWPQAGMLYEQYF.

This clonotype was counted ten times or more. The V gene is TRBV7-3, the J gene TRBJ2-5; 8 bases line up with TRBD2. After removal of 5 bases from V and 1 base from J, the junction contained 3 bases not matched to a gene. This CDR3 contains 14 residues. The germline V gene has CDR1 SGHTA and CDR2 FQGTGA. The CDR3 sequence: CASSRSGSQETQYF. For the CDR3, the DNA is TGTGCCAGCAGCCGCAGCGGGAGCCAAGAGACCCAGTACTTC.

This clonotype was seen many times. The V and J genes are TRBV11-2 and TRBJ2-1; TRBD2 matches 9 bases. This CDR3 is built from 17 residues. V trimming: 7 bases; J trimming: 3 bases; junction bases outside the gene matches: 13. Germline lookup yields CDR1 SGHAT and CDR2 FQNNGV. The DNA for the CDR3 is TGTGCCAGCACACGGTGGGCTAGCGGGACCTTCTACAATGAGCAGTTCTTC. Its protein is CASTRWASGTFYNEQFF.

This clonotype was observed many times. This CDR3 is CASSAHRVPAGLRSYEQYF. CDR3 DNA sequence: TGTGCCAGCAGCGCCCACAGGGTGCCCGCCGGCCTTCGCTCCTACGAGCAGTACTTC. V usage is TRBV7-8 and J usage is TRBJ2-7, with D perhaps TRBD1 (6 bases). The CDR3 is made up of 19 amino acids. V dropped 5 bases and J dropped 0 bases, with 26 bases sitting between them. Germline loops: CDR1 SGHVS, CDR2 FQNEAQ.

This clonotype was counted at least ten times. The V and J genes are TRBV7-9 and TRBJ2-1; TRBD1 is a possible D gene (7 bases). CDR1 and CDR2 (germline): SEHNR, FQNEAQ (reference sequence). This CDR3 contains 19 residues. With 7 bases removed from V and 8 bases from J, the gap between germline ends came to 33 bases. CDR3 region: CASMGFWDRRTTERDEQFF. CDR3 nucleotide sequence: TGTGCCAGCATGGGGTTTTGGGACAGAAGGACTACCGAGAGGGATGAGCAGTTCTTC.

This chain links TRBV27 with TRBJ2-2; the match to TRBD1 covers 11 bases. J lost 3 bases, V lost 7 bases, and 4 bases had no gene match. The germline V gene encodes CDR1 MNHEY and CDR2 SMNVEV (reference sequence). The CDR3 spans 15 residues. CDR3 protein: CASTLGQGDTGELFF. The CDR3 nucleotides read TGTGCCAGCACTCTGGGACAGGGGGACACCGGGGAGCTGTTTTTT.

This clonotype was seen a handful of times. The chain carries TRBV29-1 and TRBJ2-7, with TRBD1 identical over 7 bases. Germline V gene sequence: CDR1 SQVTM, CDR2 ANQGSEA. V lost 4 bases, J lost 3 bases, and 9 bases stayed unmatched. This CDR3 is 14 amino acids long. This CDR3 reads CSVVLGQRLYEQYF. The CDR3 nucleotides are TGCAGCGTTGTGCTGGGACAGCGACTCTACGAGCAGTACTTC.

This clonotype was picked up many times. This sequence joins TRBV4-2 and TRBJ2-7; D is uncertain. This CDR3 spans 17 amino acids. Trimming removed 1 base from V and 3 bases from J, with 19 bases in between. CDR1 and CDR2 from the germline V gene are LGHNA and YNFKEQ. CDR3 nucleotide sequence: TGTGCCAGCAGCCAAGGAAGTAGCCCCAGCAAGGGCTACGAGCAGTACTTC. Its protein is CASSQGSSPSKGYEQYF.

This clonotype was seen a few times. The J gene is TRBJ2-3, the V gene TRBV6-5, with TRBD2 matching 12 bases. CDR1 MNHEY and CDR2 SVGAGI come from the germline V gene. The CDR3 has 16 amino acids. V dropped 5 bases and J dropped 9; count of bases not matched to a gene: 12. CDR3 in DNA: TGTGCCAGCAGTATAGAGGGACTAGCGGGCTCCTCGACGCAGTATTTT. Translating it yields CASSIEGLAGSSTQYF.

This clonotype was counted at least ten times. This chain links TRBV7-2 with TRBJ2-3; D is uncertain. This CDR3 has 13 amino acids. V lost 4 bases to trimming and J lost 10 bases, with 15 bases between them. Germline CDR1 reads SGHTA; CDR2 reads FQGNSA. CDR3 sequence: CASSSPGPSAQYF. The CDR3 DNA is TGTGCCAGCAGCTCCCCTGGACCTTCGGCGCAGTATTTT.

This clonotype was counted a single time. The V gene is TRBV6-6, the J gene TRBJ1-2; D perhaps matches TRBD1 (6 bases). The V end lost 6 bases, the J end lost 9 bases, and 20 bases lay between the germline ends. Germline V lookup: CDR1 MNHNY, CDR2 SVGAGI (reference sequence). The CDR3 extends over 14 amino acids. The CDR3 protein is CASRQRDTSFCYTF. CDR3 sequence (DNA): TGTGCCAGCAGACAACGGGACACCTCTTTCTGCTACACCTTC.

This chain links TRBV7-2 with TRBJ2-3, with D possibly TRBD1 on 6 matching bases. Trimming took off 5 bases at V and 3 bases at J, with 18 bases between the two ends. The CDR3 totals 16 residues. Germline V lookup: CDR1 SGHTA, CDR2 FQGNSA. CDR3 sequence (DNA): TGTGCCAGCAGCCAGGGGAGTCGACAGGTTACAGATACGCAGTATTTT. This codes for CASSQGSRQVTDTQYF.

The CDR3 sequence is CASSQGQTHLYEQYF. In DNA form, the CDR3 reads TGCGCCAGCAGTCAAGGGCAGACACATCTCTACGAGCAGTACTTC. This chain connects TRBV23-1 to TRBJ2-7; D ambiguous. TRBV23-1 is noted as an ORF with a role that remains uncertain. V lost 2 bases, J lost 3 bases, and 14 bases lay in between. CDR3 length: 15 amino acids.

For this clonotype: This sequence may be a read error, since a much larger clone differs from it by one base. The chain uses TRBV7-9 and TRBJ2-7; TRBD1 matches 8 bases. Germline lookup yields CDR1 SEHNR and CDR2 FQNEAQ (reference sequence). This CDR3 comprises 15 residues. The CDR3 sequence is CTSSARQGASYEQYF. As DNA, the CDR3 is TGTACCAGCAGCGCCCGGCAGGGGGCCTCCTACGAGCAGTACTTC.

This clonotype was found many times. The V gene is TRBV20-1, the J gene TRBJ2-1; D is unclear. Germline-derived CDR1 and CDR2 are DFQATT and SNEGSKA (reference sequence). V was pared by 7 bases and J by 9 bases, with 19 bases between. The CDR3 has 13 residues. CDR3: CSVKASGSFEQFF. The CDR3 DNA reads TGCAGTGTTAAGGCTAGTGGTTCTTTTGAGCAGTTCTTC.

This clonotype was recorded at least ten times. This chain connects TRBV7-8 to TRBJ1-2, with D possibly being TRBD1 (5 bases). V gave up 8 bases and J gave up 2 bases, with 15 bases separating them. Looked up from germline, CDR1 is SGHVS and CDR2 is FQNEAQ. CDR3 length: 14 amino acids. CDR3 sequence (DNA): TGTGCCAGCGGAATACAGGACTTCAACTATGGCTACACCTTC. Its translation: CASGIQDFNYGYTF.

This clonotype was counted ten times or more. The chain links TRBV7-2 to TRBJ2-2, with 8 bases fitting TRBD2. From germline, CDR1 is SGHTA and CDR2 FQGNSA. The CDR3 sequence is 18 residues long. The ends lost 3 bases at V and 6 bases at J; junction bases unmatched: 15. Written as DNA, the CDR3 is TGTGCCAGCAGCTTTCGCCAGGGATCGGGAGGGGGTTCCGGGGAGCTGTTTTTT. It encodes CASSFRQGSGGGSGELFF.

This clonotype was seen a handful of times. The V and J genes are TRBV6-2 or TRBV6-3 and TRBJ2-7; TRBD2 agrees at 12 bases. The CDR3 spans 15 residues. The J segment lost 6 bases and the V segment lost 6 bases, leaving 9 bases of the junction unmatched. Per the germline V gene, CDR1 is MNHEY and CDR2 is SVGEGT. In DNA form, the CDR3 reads TGTGCCAGCAGATCATGGACTAGCGGGATGGTCGAGCAGTACTTC. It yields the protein CASRSWTSGMVEQYF.

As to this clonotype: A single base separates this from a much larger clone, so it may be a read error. CDR3 in amino acids: CASSYWGGTGELFF. The CDR3 DNA reads as TGTGCCAGCAGTTACTGGGGGGGCACCGGGGAGCTGTTTTTT. This chain connects TRBV6-8 to TRBJ2-2, with 7 positions matching TRBD2. V lost 1 base to trimming and J lost 4 bases; unmatched junction nucleotides: 0. The CDR3 extends over 14 amino acids. Germline CDR1 reads MNHGY; CDR2 reads SAAAGT.

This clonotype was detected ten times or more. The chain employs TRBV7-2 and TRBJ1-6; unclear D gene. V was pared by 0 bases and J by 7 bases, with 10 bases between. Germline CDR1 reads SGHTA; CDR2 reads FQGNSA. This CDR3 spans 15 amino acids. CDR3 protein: CASSLASASNSPLHF. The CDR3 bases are TGTGCCAGCAGCTTAGCGTCGGCTTCAAATTCACCCCTCCACTTT. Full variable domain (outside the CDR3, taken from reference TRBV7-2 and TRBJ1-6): GAGVSQSPSNKVTEKGKDVELRCDPISGHTALYWYRQSLGQGLEFLIYFQGNSAPDKSGLPSDRFSAERTGGSVSTLTIQRTQQEDSAVYLCASSLASASNSPLHFGNGTRLTVT.

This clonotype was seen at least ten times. CDR3 DNA sequence: TGTGCCAGCAGCTTAGGGACTAGGAATGAGCAGTTCTTC. Its translation: CASSLGTRNEQFF. J is TRBJ2-1 and V is TRBV7-3; TRBD2 matches 8 bases. Trimming took 2 bases from V and 7 from J; bases not matched to a gene: 1. Germline loops: CDR1 SGHTA, CDR2 FQGTGA. This CDR3 is 13 amino acids long.

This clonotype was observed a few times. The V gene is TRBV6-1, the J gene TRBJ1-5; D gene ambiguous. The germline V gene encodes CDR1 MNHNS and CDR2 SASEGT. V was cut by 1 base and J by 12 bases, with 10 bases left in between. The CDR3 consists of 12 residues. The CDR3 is CASSEGVGDQHF. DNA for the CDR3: TGTGCCAGCAGTGAAGGTGTAGGAGACCAGCATTTT.

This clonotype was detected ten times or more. The CDR3 DNA reads as TGTGCCAGCTATAAAGGCGGGGTCGGAGACGCCTATGGCTACACCTTC. Translating it yields CASYKGGVGDAYGYTF. This chain connects TRBV7-8 to TRBJ1-2, with D uncertain. V dropped 8 bases and J dropped 4 bases, with 23 bases sitting between them. This CDR3 contains 16 residues. Germline lookup yields CDR1 SGHVS and CDR2 FQNEAQ. Together with reference TRBV7-8 and TRBJ1-2, the CDR3 gives the full variable domain: GAGVSQSPRYKVAKRGQDVALRCDPISGHVSLFWYQQALGQGPEFLTYFQNEAQLDKSGLPSDRFFAERPEGSVSTLKIQRTQQEDSAVYLCASYKGGVGDAYGYTFGSGTRLTVV.

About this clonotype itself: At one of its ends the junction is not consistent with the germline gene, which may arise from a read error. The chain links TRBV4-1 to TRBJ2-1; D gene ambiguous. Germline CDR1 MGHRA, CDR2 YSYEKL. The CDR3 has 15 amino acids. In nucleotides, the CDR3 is TGTGCCAGCAGCCAAGATAGGTTGGAAAACAATGAGCAGTTCTTC. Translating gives CASSQDRLENNEQFF.

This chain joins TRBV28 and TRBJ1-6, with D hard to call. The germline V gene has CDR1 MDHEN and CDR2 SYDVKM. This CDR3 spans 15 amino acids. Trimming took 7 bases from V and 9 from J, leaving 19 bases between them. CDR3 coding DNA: TGTGCCAGCAACGCTCTTATGGCTAACGGTTCACCCCTCCACTTT. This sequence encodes CASNALMANGSPLHF. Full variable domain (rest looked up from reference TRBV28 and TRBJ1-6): DVKVTQSSRYLVKRTGEKVFLECVQDMDHENMFWYRQDPGLGLRLIYFSYDVKMKEKGDIPEGYSVSREKKERFSLILESASTNQTSMYLCASNALMANGSPLHFGNGTRLTVT.

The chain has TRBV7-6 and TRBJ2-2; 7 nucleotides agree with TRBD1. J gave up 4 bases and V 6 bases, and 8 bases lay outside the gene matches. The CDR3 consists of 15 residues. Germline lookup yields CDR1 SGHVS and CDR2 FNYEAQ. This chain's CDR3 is CASSRRQGSTGELFF. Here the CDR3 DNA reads TGTGCCAGCAGTCGTAGACAGGGTAGCACCGGGGAGCTGTTTTTT.

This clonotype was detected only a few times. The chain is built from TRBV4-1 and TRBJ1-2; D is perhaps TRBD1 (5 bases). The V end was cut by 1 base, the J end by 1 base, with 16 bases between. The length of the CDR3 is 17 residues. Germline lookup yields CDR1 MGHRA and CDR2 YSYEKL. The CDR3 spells CASSQAWGSQNNYGYTF. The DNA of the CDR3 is TGCGCCAGCAGCCAAGCTTGGGGGTCGCAAAATAACTATGGCTACACCTTC.

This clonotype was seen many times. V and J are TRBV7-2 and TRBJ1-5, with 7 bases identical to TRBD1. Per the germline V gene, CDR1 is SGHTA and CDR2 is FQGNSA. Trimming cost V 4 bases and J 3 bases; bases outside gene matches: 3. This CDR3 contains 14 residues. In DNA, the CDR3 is TGTGCCAGCAGCTCTACAGGGGCCAATCAGCCCCAGCATTTT. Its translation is CASSSTGANQPQHF.

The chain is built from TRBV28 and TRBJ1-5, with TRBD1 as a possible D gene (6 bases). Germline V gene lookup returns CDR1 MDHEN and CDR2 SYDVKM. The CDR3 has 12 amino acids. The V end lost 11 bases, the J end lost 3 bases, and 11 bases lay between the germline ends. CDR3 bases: TGTGCCGTCGGGACACACAATCAGCCCCAGCATTTT. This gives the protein CAVGTHNQPQHF.

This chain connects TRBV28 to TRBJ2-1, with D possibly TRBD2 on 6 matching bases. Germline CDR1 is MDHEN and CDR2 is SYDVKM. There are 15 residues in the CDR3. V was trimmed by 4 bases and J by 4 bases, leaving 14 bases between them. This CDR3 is CASSSRGSIYNEQFF. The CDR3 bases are TGTGCCAGCAGTTCCCGGGGGTCCATTTACAATGAGCAGTTCTTC.